What follows is one T cell receptor (beta chain) and its context. Its antigen is currently unknown. Assay: immunoSEQ multiplex PCR; the TCRdb copy retains only in-frame clones and omits some. The sample comprises about 180,000 clones, around 90% of which are singletons, and 5% to 7% rests with the top ten. The entry originates in a study of Ad26.COV2.S vaccination and SARS-CoV-2 variants. Findings and caveats of the study: People who got the vaccine had more spike-specific TCR breadth than people who got placebo. Researchers reported similar non-spike TCR breadth in vaccine and placebo recipients.

The CDR3 totals 10 residues. Germline V gene data show CDR1 as DFQATT and CDR2 as SNEGSKA (reference sequence). With V trimmed by 5 bases and J by 8 bases, 2 bases remained unmatched. This TCR came from a human donor who had recovered from COVID-19. The chain uses TRBV20-1 and TRBJ1-2; 7 nucleotides agree with TRBD1. The sample here was peripheral blood, taken after recovery from COVID-19. The CDR3 bases are TGCAGTGCTGGGACAGCGGGCTACACCTTC. Translated, it gives CSAGTAGYTF.